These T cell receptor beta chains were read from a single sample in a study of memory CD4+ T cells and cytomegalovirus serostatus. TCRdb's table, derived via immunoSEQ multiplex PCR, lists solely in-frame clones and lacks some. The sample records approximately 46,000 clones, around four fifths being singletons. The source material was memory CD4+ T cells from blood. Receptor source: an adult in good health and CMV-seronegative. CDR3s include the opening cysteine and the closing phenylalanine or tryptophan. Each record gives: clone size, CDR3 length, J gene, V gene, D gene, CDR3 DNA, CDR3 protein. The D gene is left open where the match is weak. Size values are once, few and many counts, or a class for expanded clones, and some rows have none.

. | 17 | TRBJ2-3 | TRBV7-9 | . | TGTGCCAGCAGCTTCCTCGTCACCCAGTCAGGGACAGATACGCAGTATTTT | CASSFLVTQSGTDTQYF
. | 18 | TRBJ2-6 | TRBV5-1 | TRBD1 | TGCGCCAGCACCAGTGGGACAGGGGGCGTAGTTGGGGCCAACGTCCTGACTTTC | CASTSGTGGVVGANVLTF
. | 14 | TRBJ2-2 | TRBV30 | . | TGTGCCTGGAGCAGGGCTCCACTCCCGCCGGAGCTGTTTTTT | CAWSRAPLPPELFF
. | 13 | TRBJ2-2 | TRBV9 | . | TGTGCCAGCAGCAGGGAGGCGACCGGGGAGCTGTTTTTT | CASSREATGELFF
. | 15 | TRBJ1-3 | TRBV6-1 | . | TGTGCCAGCAGAAGACAGGCTAGCTCTGGAAACACCATATATTTT | CASRRQASSGNTIYF
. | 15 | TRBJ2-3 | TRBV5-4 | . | TGTGCCAGCAGCTCGACAGGAGCTAGCACAGATACGCAGTATTTT | CASSSTGASTDTQYF
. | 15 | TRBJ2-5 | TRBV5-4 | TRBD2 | TGTGCCAGCACCAATAGCGGGGGCCGTGGGGAGACCCAGTACTTC | CASTNSGGRGETQYF
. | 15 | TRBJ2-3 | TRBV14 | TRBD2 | TGTGCCAGCAGCCAGCGAACGGGGGGTCCAGATACGCAGTATTTT | CASSQRTGGPDTQYF
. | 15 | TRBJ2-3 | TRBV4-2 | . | TGTGCCAGCAGCCAAGATTGGTACAGCACAGATACGCAGTATTTT | CASSQDWYSTDTQYF
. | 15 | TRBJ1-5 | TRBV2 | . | TGTGCCAGCAGTGAAGGTGGCAGCGACCTGGAGCCCCAGCATTTT | CASSEGGSDLEPQHF
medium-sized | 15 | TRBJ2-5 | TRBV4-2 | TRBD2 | TGTGCCAGCAGCCAAGCTAGCGGGGTAGGAGAGACCCAGTACTTC | CASSQASGVGETQYF
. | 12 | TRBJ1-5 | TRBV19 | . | TGTGCCAGTAGTAAGACCCTCGAGCCCCAGCATTTT | CASSKTLEPQHF
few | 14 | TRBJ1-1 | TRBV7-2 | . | TGTGCCAGCAGCTTAGTGGGCCCCAGCACTGAAGCTTTCTTT | CASSLVGPSTEAFF
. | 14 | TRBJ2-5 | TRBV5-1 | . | TGCGCCAGCAGCCCGGGACGGGTCCAAGAGACCCAGTACTTC | CASSPGRVQETQYF
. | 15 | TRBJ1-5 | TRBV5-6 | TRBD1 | TGTGCCAGCAGCTTGTACAGGGGTCGGGATCAGCCCCAGCATTTT | CASSLYRGRDQPQHF
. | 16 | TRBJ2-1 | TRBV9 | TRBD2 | TGTGCCAGCAGCGTAGGACTAGCGGGGTTGGAAAATGAGCAGTTCTTC | CASSVGLAGLENEQFF
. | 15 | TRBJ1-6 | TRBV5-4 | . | TGTGCCAGCAGCTTTGAAGGGGGTGGTAATTCACCCCTCCACTTT | CASSFEGGGNSPLHF
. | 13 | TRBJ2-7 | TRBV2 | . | TGTGCCAGCAGGATAGACAGGACCTACGAGCAGTACTTC | CASRIDRTYEQYF
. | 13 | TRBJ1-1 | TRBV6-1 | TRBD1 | TGTGCCAGCAGGGACAGGGCGCCGGTAGAAGCTTTCTTT | CASRDRAPVEAFF
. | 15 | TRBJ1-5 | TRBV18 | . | TGTGCCAGCTCACGTCGGACGGAGAGCAATCAGCCCCAGCATTTT | CASSRRTESNQPQHF
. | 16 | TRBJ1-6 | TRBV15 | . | TGTGCCACCAGCCAGCAGGGGAATTCCTATAATTCACCCCTCCACTTT | CATSQQGNSYNSPLHF
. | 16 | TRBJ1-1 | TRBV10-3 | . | TGTGCCATCAGTGACAGGGGTGCTGGATTGGACACTGAAGCTTTCTTT | CAISDRGAGLDTEAFF
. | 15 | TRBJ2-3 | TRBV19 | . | TGTGCCAGTAGTATAGTCATAGCCTCGGCAGATACGCAGTATTTT | CASSIVIASADTQYF
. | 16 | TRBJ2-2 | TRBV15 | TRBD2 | TGTGCCACCAGCAGAGTACCAGCGGGGGGCTCCGGGGAGCTGTTTTTT | CATSRVPAGGSGELFF
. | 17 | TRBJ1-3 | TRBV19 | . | TGTGCCAGTAGTACCCTAAGACAGGCCTACTCTGGAAACACCATATATTTT | CASSTLRQAYSGNTIYF
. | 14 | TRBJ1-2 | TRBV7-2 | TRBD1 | TGTGCCAGCAGCAGACCGGGACAGAGGTATGGCTACACCTTC | CASSRPGQRYGYTF
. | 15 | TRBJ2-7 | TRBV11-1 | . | TGTGCCAGCAGCTGGGGGGACGTCGAGTCCTACGAGCAGTACTTC | CASSWGDVESYEQYF
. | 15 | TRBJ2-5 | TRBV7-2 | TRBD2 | TGTGCCAGCAGCTTAGAACTAGCGGTTCGAGAGACCCAGTACTTC | CASSLELAVRETQYF
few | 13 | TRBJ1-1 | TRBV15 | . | TGTGCCACCAGCGCAGGGATGAACACTGAAGCTTTCTTT | CATSAGMNTEAFF
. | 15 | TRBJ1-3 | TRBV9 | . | TGTGCCAGCAGCGTAGGTGGTCCCTCTGGAAACACCATATATTTT | CASSVGGPSGNTIYF
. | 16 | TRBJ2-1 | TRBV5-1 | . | TGCGCCAGCAGCTTGGTAGTGGGGAGCTTGAACAATGAGCAGTTCTTC | CASSLVVGSLNNEQFF
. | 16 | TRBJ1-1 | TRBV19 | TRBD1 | TGTGCCAGTAGGACACCCTTACAGGGGAGGAACACTGAAGCTTTCTTT | CASRTPLQGRNTEAFF
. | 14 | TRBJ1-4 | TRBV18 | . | TGTGCCAGCTTAAACCGGGGCGGTTCCGAAAAACTGTTTTTT | CASLNRGGSEKLFF
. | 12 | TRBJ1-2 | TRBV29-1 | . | TGCAGCGTTGAGAGGAGTAACTATGGCTACACCTTC | CSVERSNYGYTF
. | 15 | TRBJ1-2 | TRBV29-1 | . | TGCAGCGTTGAAGATTCCGGACAGTCTAACTATGGCTACACCTTC | CSVEDSGQSNYGYTF
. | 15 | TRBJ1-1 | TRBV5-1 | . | TGCGCCAGCAGCTTCCAAGGACGTGGGGACACTGAAGCTTTCTTT | CASSFQGRGDTEAFF
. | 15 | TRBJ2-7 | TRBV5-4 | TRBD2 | TGTGCCAGCAGCTTGGAACTAGCGAACTCCTACGAGCAGTACTTC | CASSLELANSYEQYF
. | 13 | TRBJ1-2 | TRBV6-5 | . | TGTGCCAGCAGAAAGGCAGGGGTCTCTGGCTACACCTTC | CASRKAGVSGYTF
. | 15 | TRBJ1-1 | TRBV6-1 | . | TGTGCCAGCAGTCAGTACACAGGTATGAACACTGAAGCTTTCTTT | CASSQYTGMNTEAFF
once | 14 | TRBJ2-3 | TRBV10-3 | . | TGTGCCATCAGTGAGGGGGGGGCCACAGATACGCAGTATTTT | CAISEGGATDTQYF
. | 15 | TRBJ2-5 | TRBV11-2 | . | TGTGCCAGCAGCTTAAGCGGAGCCCGCCAAGAGACCCAGTACTTC | CASSLSGARQETQYF
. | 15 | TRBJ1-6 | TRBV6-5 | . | TGTGCCAGCAGTACAACCGGGACCGTTACTTCACCCCTCCACTTT | CASSTTGTVTSPLHF
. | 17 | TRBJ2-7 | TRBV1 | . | TGCACCAGCAGCCTACAGGGGCGGGGAATACACTCCTACGAGCAGTACTTC | CTSSLQGRGIHSYEQYF
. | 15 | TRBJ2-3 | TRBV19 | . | TGTGCCAGTAGTACGCCCGGGACTAGCACAGATACGCAGTATTTT | CASSTPGTSTDTQYF
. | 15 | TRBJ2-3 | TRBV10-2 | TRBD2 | TGCGCCAGCAGTGAGGCGGGGGGGCGTCTAGATACGCAGTATTTT | CASSEAGGRLDTQYF
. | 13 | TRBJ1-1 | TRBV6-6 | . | TGTGCCAGCAGCTACGAACCGAACACTGAAGCTTTCTTT | CASSYEPNTEAFF
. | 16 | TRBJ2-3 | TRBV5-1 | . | TGCGCCAGCAGCTTGTCGGCGGGGGCGAGCACAGATACGCAGTATTTT | CASSLSAGASTDTQYF
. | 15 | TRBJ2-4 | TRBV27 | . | TGTGCCAGCAGTTTGATGGGGCTAGCCAAAAACATTCAGTACTTC | CASSLMGLAKNIQYF
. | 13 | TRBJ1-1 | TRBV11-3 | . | TGTGCCAGCAGCTCGGGATCAAACACTGAAGCTTTCTTT | CASSSGSNTEAFF
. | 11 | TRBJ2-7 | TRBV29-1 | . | TGCAGCGTCGAAAAATCCTACGAGCAGTACTTC | CSVEKSYEQYF
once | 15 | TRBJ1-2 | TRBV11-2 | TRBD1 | TGTGCCAGCAGCTTAGATAGTCAGGGGGCGAATGGCTACACCTTC | CASSLDSQGANGYTF
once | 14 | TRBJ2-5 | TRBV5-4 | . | TGTGCCAGCAGCACCGGACAACTCCAAGAGACCCAGTACTTC | CASSTGQLQETQYF
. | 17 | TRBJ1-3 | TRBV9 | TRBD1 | TGTGCCAGCAGCCCCCGACAGGGGAAGGTGGGTGGAAACACCATATATTTT | CASSPRQGKVGGNTIYF
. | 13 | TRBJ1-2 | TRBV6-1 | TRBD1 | TGTGCCAGCAGTGCCCGGACAGGGGGCGGCTACACCTTC | CASSARTGGGYTF
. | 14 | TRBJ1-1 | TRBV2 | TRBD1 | TGTGCCAGCAGTGAAACAGGGGTGGGCACTGAAGCTTTCTTT | CASSETGVGTEAFF
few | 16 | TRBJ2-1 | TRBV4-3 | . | TGCGCCAGCAGCCAAGATAGGCTAGTTAGATACAATGAGCAGTTCTTC | CASSQDRLVRYNEQFF
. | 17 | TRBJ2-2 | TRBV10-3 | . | TGTGCCATCAGTGAGTCGTTGGGGGGTGCGGGCACCGGGGAGCTGTTTTTT | CAISESLGGAGTGELFF